These 31 T cell receptor beta chains were all obtained from the same sample, sequenced in a study of blood T cell repertoires in COVID-19. Generated by immunoSEQ multiplex PCR, the TCRdb table keeps only in-frame clones and is missing some. The sample includes under 200,000 clones, roughly 80% of them seen just once. The specimen sequenced was PBMCs or T cells enriched from blood (not recorded which). Receptor source: a man in his fifties who had recovered from COVID-19.

The chain joins TRBV19 to TRBJ2-7; D may be TRBD2 (6 bases). The length of the CDR3 is 12 residues. The V and J ends lost 10 bases and 1 base respectively, with 11 bases between them. Germline V gene data show CDR1 as LNHDA and CDR2 as SQIVND (reference sequence). The CDR3 spells CATGVGSYEQYF. CDR3 bases: TGTGCCACGGGGGTCGGATCCTACGAGCAGTACTTC.

V usage is TRBV7-6 and J usage is TRBJ2-7, with TRBD1 matching over 10 bases. CDR3 length equals 15 residues. V trimming: 4 bases; J trimming: 5 bases; junction bases outside the gene matches: 8. CDR1 and CDR2 from the germline V gene are SGHVS and FNYEAQ. The CDR3 nucleotides are TGTGCCAGCAGCTCCGGACAGGGGGGATTTGACGAGCAGTACTTC. Its translation is CASSSGQGGFDEQYF.

This chain joins TRBV6-5 and TRBJ1-2, with D possibly matching TRBD1 (6 bases). Trimming left V 5 bases short and J 7 bases short, with 17 bases between. CDR1 and CDR2 from the germline V gene are MNHEY and SVGAGI. This CDR3 has 14 residues. The CDR3 spells CASSLMSGAFGYTF. DNA for the CDR3: TGTGCCAGCAGTCTAATGTCAGGGGCGTTTGGCTACACCTTC.

The chain employs TRBV11-2 and TRBJ2-1; 11 positions agree with TRBD2. The ends lost 1 base at V and 4 bases at J; junction bases unmatched: 6. The CDR3 is 17 residues long. CDR1 is SGHAT, CDR2 FQNNGV, per germline. Here the CDR3 DNA reads TGTGCCAGCAGCTTAGTCCTAGCGGGAGGAGCGTACAATGAGCAGTTCTTC. Its translation is CASSLVLAGGAYNEQFF.

V and J are TRBV7-9 and TRBJ2-5; 12 bases match TRBD2. Germline CDR1 reads SEHNR; CDR2 reads FQNEAQ (reference sequence). The junction had 8 bases not matched to a gene; V was cut back by 5 bases and J by 4 bases. The CDR3 has 16 residues. CDR3 bases: TGTGCCAGCAGCCCCAGCCGACTAGCGGGAGTAGAGACCCAGTACTTC. Translation gives CASSPSRLAGVETQYF.

The gene calls are TRBV19 and TRBJ2-7; 10 bases agree with TRBD1. CDR1 LNHDA and CDR2 SQIVND come from the germline V gene (reference sequence). The V and J ends lost 2 bases and 5 bases, in that order; junction bases with no gene match: 6. The CDR3 is 15 amino acids. CDR3 residues: CASSIKGQGFHEQYF. CDR3 DNA: TGTGCCAGTAGTATAAAGGGACAGGGGTTCCACGAGCAGTACTTC.

This sequence joins TRBV5-8 and TRBJ2-3; a weak D match, TRBD1 (6 bases). V lost 0 bases, J lost 0 bases, and 8 bases lay in between. The CDR3 sequence is 15 residues long. CDR1 is SGHTS, CDR2 YDEGEE, per germline. The CDR3 reads CASSLGQGSTDTQYF. The CDR3 nucleotides are TGTGCCAGCAGCTTGGGTCAGGGGAGCACAGATACGCAGTATTTT.

The chain uses TRBV7-3 and TRBJ2-2, with TRBD1 matching 8 bases. Germline CDR1 and CDR2: SGHTA and FQGTGA. CDR3 length: 17 residues. J was trimmed by 2 bases and V by 8 bases; bases with no gene match: 13. The CDR3 nucleotides read TGTGCCAGCGGACCAAAACCGGGACAGGTTAACACCGGGGAGCTGTTTTTT. Protein sequence: CASGPKPGQVNTGELFF.

On this clone: At one end, the junction sequence differs from germline, possibly due to a read error. The chain carries TRBV7-2 and TRBJ1-3; TRBD1 aligns across 8 bases. The germline V gene encodes CDR1 SGHTA and CDR2 FQGNSA. The CDR3 extends over 18 amino acids. The CDR3 here is CASSARTGHPLWKHHIDF. The CDR3 bases are TGTGCCAGCAGCGCCCGGACAGGGCATCCCCTCTGGAAACACCATATAGATTTT. Drawing the rest from reference TRBV7-2 and TRBJ1-3, the complete variable domain is GAGVSQSPSNKVTEKGKDVELRCDPISGHTALYWYRQSLGQGLEFLIYFQGNSAPDKSGLPSDRFSAERTGGSVSTLTIQRTQQEDSAVYLCASSARTGHPLWKHHIDFGEGSWLTVV.

This chain joins TRBV10-3 and TRBJ2-7, with D maybe TRBD1 (5 bases). The V end lost 6 bases, the J end lost 3 bases, and 6 bases lay between the germline ends. CDR3 length: 11 amino acids. Per germline, CDR1 ENHRY and CDR2 SYGVKD. The CDR3 nucleotides are TGTGCCATCAGACAGGACTACGAGCAGTACTTC. Its protein is CAIRQDYEQYF.

The V and J genes are TRBV19 and TRBJ2-5, with TRBD2 matching over 7 bases. Germline-derived CDR1 and CDR2 are LNHDA and SQIVND (reference sequence). V shed 6 bases, J shed 3 bases, and the junction held 10 bases outside the gene matches. The CDR3 extends over 15 amino acids. CDR3 sequence: CASSLTSGEKETQYF. CDR3 coding DNA: TGTGCCAGTAGCCTTACAAGCGGGGAAAAAGAGACCCAGTACTTC.

The genes are TRBV4-1 and TRBJ1-4; no clear D. Germline V CDR1 and CDR2: MGHRA, YSYEKL. V lost 0 bases and J lost 8, with 4 bases in between. CDR3 length equals 12 residues. CDR3 nucleotide sequence: TGCGCCAGCAGCCAAGATGAGGAAAAACTGTTTTTT. The encoded protein is CASSQDEEKLFF.

This clone was observed a single time. CDR3 in DNA: TGTGCCATCAGCCCGACAGGGGGTAGCAATCAGCCCCAGCATTTT. Translating gives CAISPTGGSNQPQHF. The chain joins TRBV10-3 to TRBJ1-5, with 9 bases identical to TRBD1. This CDR3 has 15 amino acids. Trimming at V came to 6 bases and at J to 0 bases, leaving 3 bases not matched to a gene. Per the germline V gene, CDR1 is ENHRY and CDR2 is SYGVKD.

The chain recombines TRBV28 with TRBJ1-5, with TRBD1 identical over 8 bases. The V and J ends lost 5 bases and 7 bases, in that order; junction bases with no gene match: 13. Germline CDR1 and CDR2: MDHEN and SYDVKM. The CDR3 runs to 16 residues. The DNA of the CDR3 is TGTGCCAGCAGTCCAAATGGCAGGGGGCGAGACCAGCCCCAGCATTTT. Its protein product is CASSPNGRGRDQPQHF.

The chain combines TRBV21-1 with TRBJ1-5; the D call TRBD1 from the table was never checked on the DNA. TRBV21-1 is a pseudogene locus. This CDR3 has 16 residues. The DNA of the CDR3 is TGTGCCAGCAGCAAAGGGAACAGGGGCCCCAATCAGCCCCAGCATTTT. It specifies CASSKGNRGPNQPQHF.

This rearrangement joins TRBV3-1 (or the pseudogene TRBV3-2) to TRBJ1-5, with unresolved D. Trimming removed 1 base at V and 6 bases at J, with 13 bases between. Germline V gene lookup returns CDR1 LGHDT and CDR2 YNNKEL (reference sequence). CDR3 length: 15 amino acids. CDR3 region: CASSQGRGVAQPQHF. The CDR3 nucleotides are TGTGCCAGCAGCCAAGGCCGCGGGGTAGCTCAGCCCCAGCATTTT.

The rearrangement joins TRBV4-1 to TRBJ2-7, with TRBD2 matching over 7 bases. The CDR3 runs to 15 residues. CDR1 is MGHRA, CDR2 YSYEKL, per germline. The ends lost 2 bases at V and 5 bases at J; junction bases unmatched: 9. CDR3 nucleotide sequence: TGCGCCAGCAGCCAATTCCCGCTGGGAGGGAACGAGCAGTACTTC. Translating gives CASSQFPLGGNEQYF.

The V call is TRBV18, the J call TRBJ2-4; TRBD2 agrees at 7 bases. The CDR3 extends over 14 amino acids. Germline V gene sequence: CDR1 KGHSH, CDR2 LQKENI. V lost 3 bases, J lost 2 bases, and 1 base stayed unmatched. CDR3 coding DNA: TGTGCCAGCTCACCGGGGGGGTCCAAAAACATTCAGTACTTC. Amino acids: CASSPGGSKNIQYF.

This chain connects TRBV6-2 or TRBV6-3 to TRBJ1-2, with a weak D call TRBD1 (6 bases). V lost 1 base to trimming and J lost 7 bases, with 10 bases between them. This CDR3 has 13 amino acids. CDR1 is MNHEY and CDR2 is SVGEGT in the germline V gene. CDR3 DNA: TGTGCCAGCAGTTACTTACAGGGAAGTGGCTACACCTTC. Encoded protein: CASSYLQGSGYTF.

This clone was detected once. The chain carries TRBV5-1 and TRBJ2-2; 8 bases are a match to TRBD2. V was clipped by 2 bases and J by 4 bases; unmatched bases: 4. The germline gives CDR1 SGHRS, CDR2 YFSETQ. This CDR3 spans 15 amino acids. The CDR3 protein is CASSFSGGVTGELFF. The CDR3 coding sequence is TGCGCCAGCAGCTTCTCCGGGGGGGTCACCGGGGAGCTGTTTTTT.

The rearrangement joins TRBV6-5 to TRBJ2-5; 7 positions match TRBD1. The CDR3 is made up of 12 amino acids. Germline assignment: CDR1 MNHEY and CDR2 SVGAGI. J gave up 5 bases and V 6 bases, and 3 bases lay outside the gene matches. The CDR3, as DNA: TGTGCCAGCAGCCTACAGGGGGAGACCCAGTACTTC. Its translation: CASSLQGETQYF.

The rearrangement uses TRBV10-1 and TRBJ2-1, with 7 bases aligning to TRBD2. The CDR3 consists of 13 residues. With V trimmed by 7 bases and J by 5 bases, 5 bases remained unmatched. Germline CDR1 reads WNHNN; CDR2 reads SYGVQD (reference sequence). CDR3 in amino acids: CASNNRGDNEQFF. The CDR3 region has the DNA TGCGCCAGCAACAACCGGGGGGACAATGAGCAGTTCTTC.

This clone was counted only a few times. The chain has TRBV5-1 and TRBJ2-1; the match to TRBD2 covers 15 bases. The germline CDR1 and CDR2 sequences are SGHRS and YFSETQ. CDR3 length equals 14 residues. Losses at the gene ends were 7 bases for V and 8 bases for J; bases not matched to a gene: 4. The CDR3 coding sequence is TGCGCCAGCCAAGGACTAGCGGGGGGGCATGAGCAGTTCTTC. Its translation: CASQGLAGGHEQFF.

The chain is built from TRBV7-2 and TRBJ2-7; no definite D call. Germline values: CDR1 SGHTA, CDR2 FQGNSA. The CDR3 runs to 14 residues. With 2 bases removed from V and 3 bases from J, the gap between germline ends came to 11 bases. CDR3 nucleotide sequence: TGTGCCAGCAGCTTATACTCACTCGGCTACGAGCAGTACTTC. Amino acid sequence: CASSLYSLGYEQYF.

The chain carries TRBV28 and TRBJ1-5, with 8 bases aligning to TRBD1. Losses at the gene ends were 5 bases for V and 5 bases for J; bases not matched to a gene: 17. CDR3 length: 18 residues. Germline lookup yields CDR1 MDHEN and CDR2 SYDVKM. The CDR3 DNA sequence: TGTGCCAGCAGTGTTCAGGGGGCATGGGGACACGCTGATCAGCCCCAGCATTTT. Translation gives CASSVQGAWGHADQPQHF.

In regard to this clone: Other DNA sequences within the sample encode an identical CDR3. The chain employs TRBV5-1 and TRBJ1-1; maybe TRBD1 (5 bases). The CDR3 sequence is 14 residues long. CDR1 SGHRS and CDR2 YFSETQ come from the germline V gene. V lost 2 bases and J lost 0, with 8 bases in between. The CDR3 DNA sequence: TGCGCCAGCAGCTTCGGGGGATTGAACACTGAAGCTTTCTTT. It encodes CASSFGGLNTEAFF.

V gene TRBV5-1 combines with J gene TRBJ1-6; D uncertain. Germline V lookup: CDR1 SGHRS, CDR2 YFSETQ. V was pared by 2 bases and J by 0 bases, with 6 bases between. The CDR3 has 15 residues. The DNA of the CDR3 is TGCGCCAGCAGCTTAGAGAGCTCCTATAATTCACCCCTCCACTTT. Protein product: CASSLESSYNSPLHF.

The chain carries TRBV3-1 (or the pseudogene TRBV3-2) and TRBJ2-7, with D possibly being TRBD2 (6 bases). Germline V gene data show CDR1 as LGHDT and CDR2 as YNNKEL (reference sequence). This CDR3 region has 14 residues. V was trimmed by 0 bases and J by 1 base, leaving 7 bases between them. Here the CDR3 reads CASSQEGGSYEQYF. CDR3 DNA: TGTGCCAGCAGCCAAGAGGGGGGTTCCTACGAGCAGTACTTC.

This rearrangement joins TRBV6-5 to TRBJ1-4; no definite D call. Trimming cost V 0 bases and J 5 bases, with 10 bases left between them. CDR1 and CDR2 (germline): MNHEY, SVGAGI. The CDR3 sequence is 15 residues long. The CDR3 nucleotides read TGTGCCAGCAGTTACTCGGGCAGCCAAAATGAAAAACTGTTTTTT. It encodes CASSYSGSQNEKLFF.

Only a few counts were recorded for this clone. V is TRBV5-1 and J is TRBJ2-3; TRBD2 agrees at 8 bases. V lost 4 bases to trimming and J lost 4 bases; unmatched junction nucleotides: 14. This CDR3 is built from 17 residues. Germline values: CDR1 SGHRS, CDR2 YFSETQ. This CDR3 is CASSLGLAGRGADTQYF. The CDR3 DNA sequence: TGCGCCAGCAGCCTCGGACTAGCTGGGAGGGGGGCAGATACGCAGTATTTT.

This CDR3 reads CASSLRDGYEQYF. The CDR3, as DNA: TGTGCCAGCAGCCTGCGGGACGGCTACGAGCAGTACTTC. This rearrangement joins TRBV3-1 (or the pseudogene TRBV3-2) to TRBJ2-7, with D maybe TRBD2 (6 bases). The CDR3 runs 13 residues. V was clipped by 4 bases and J by 3 bases, with 10 bases between them. Germline CDR1 reads LGHDT; CDR2 reads YNNKEL (reference sequence).